Listed here is a single T cell receptor beta chain. Its antigen is undetermined. Germline V lookup: CDR1 SGHAT, CDR2 FQNNGV. V was cut by 2 bases and J by 4 bases, with 11 bases left in between. The CDR3 covers 14 residues. The data were produced by immunoSEQ multiplex PCR, yet TCRdb's version contains in-frame clones alone and is incomplete. Here the sample spans about 2 million clones, about 95% being singletons. The data were obtained in a study of shared clonotypes between healthy human individuals. From CD4+ cells came CD45RA+ naive and CD45RA-negative memory subsets. Study conclusions and caveats: Naive subsets generally exceeded memory subsets in estimated richness. Sampling covered nothing but blood. Tissue TCR repertoires likely differ from those found in blood.

The sequence came from a man between 18 and 35 years old in good health. J is TRBJ2-5 and V is TRBV11-2; D possibly corresponds to TRBD2 (5 bases). The specimen was naive CD4+ T cells sorted from blood. Subset indicated: CD45RA+ positively selected. The CDR3 DNA reads TGTGCCAGCAGCTTAACGGGGTTCGGAGAGACCCAGTACTTC. Translating gives CASSLTGFGETQYF.